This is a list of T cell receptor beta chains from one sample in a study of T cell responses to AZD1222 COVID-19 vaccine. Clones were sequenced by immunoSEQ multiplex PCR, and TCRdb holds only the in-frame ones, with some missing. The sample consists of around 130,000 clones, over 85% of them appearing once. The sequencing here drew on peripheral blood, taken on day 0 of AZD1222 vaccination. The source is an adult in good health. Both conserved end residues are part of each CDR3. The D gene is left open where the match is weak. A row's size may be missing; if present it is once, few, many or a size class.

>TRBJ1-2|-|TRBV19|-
TGTGCCAGTAGTATTTCTAGGGGATTCTATGGCTACACCTTC
CASSISRGFYGYTF
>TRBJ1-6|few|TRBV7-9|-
TGTGCCAGCAGCCTAGATGGACGGGGGGGCTCCTATAATTCACCCCTCCACTTT
CASSLDGRGGSYNSPLHF
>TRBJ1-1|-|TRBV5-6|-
TGTGCCAGCAGCTCCCCTCGCGTCATGAACACTGAAGCTTTCTTT
CASSSPRVMNTEAFF
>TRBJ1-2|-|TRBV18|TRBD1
TGTGCCAGCTCACCGGGGACAGGGAACAATGGCTACACCTTC
CASSPGTGNNGYTF
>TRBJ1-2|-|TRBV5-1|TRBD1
TGCGCCAGCAGCTTACCGGGACAGGGCGGTGGCTACACCTTC
CASSLPGQGGGYTF
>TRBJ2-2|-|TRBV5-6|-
TGTGCCAGCAGAGTGAACAGGAACACCGGGGAGCTGTTTTTT
CASRVNRNTGELFF
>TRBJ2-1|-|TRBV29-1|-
TGCAGCGTTGTACAGGGAGGCTCCTACAATGAGCAGTTCTTC
CSVVQGGSYNEQFF
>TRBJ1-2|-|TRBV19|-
TGTGCCAGTCGGGACCGGGCCCAACCCCTCTATGGCTACACCTTC
CASRDRAQPLYGYTF
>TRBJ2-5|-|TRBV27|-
TGTGCCAGCAGTGCGTACGGCAGTGGGGAATCGAAGACCCAGTACTTC
CASSAYGSGESKTQYF
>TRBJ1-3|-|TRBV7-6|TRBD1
TGTGCCAGCAGCTTGGGGTCCGGGACAGGAACCTCTGGAAACACCATATATTTT
CASSLGSGTGTSGNTIYF
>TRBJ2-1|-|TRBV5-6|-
TGTGCCAGCAGCTCGCCGGACAATGAGCAGTTCTTC
CASSSPDNEQFF
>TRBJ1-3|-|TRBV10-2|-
TGCGCCAGCAGGACAGGAGAGGCTGGAAACACCATATATTTT
CASRTGEAGNTIYF
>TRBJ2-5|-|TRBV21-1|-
TGTGCCAGGAGCTCTAGGGAGACCCAGTACTTC
CARSSRETQYF
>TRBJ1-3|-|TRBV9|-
TGTGCCAGCAGCAGGGTAAACGGAAACACCATATATTTT
CASSRVNGNTIYF
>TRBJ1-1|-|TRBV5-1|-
TGCGCCAGCAGCTTGGACGGATTTTTGAACACTGAAGCTTTCTTT
CASSLDGFLNTEAFF
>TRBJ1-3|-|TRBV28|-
TGTGCCAGCAGTTTATTACAGGGTGCTGGAAACACCATATATTTT
CASSLLQGAGNTIYF
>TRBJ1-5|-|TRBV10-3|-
TGTGCCATCAGCGTGGGCGGTAGCAATCAGCCCCAGCATTTT
CAISVGGSNQPQHF
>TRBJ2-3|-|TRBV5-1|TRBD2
TGCGCCAGCAGCATTCGGACTAGCGCTAGCACAGATACGCAGTATTTT
CASSIRTSASTDTQYF
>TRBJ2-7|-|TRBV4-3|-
TGCGCCAGCAGCCGGCAACGGGACACCACCTACGAGCAGTACTTC
CASSRQRDTTYEQYF
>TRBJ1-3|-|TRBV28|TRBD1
TGTGCCAGCAGTTCAGGGGGCATGGCTGGAAACACCATATATTTT
CASSSGGMAGNTIYF
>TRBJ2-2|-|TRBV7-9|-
TGTGCCAGCAGCTTAATGGCCCTCCCCACCGGGGAGCTGTTTTTT
CASSLMALPTGELFF
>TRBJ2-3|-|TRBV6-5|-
TGTGCCAGCAGTTCAAACCCAGGGCGGACGCAGTATTTT
CASSSNPGRTQYF
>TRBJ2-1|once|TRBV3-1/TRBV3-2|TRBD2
TGTGCCAGCAGCCAGGGGGGGAATGAGCAGTTCTTC
CASSQGGNEQFF
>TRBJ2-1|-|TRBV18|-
TGTGCCAGCTCACCAATACAGCGCACCTCCTACAATGAGCAGTTCTTC
CASSPIQRTSYNEQFF
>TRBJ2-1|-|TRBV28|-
TGTGCCAGCAGTTCAAACGCCCGACGGTACAATGAGCAGTTCTTC
CASSSNARRYNEQFF
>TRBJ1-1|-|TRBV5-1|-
TGCGCCAGCAGCTCCGGTTTCAACACTGAAGCTTTCTTT
CASSSGFNTEAFF
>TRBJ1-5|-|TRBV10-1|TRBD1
TGCGCCAGCAGTGAGTCGGACAGGGACGATCAGCCCCAGCATTTT
CASSESDRDDQPQHF
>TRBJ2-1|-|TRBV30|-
TGTGCCTGGACCTCCGACTCGAGCTCCTACAATGAGCAGTTCTTC
CAWTSDSSSYNEQFF
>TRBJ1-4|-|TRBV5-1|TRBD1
TGCGCCAGCAGTTCCGGGACAGGGGATCTTACTAGTGAAAAACTGTTTTTT
CASSSGTGDLTSEKLFF
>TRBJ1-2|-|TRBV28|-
TGTGCCAGCAGTCCGAACTATGGCTACACCTTC
CASSPNYGYTF
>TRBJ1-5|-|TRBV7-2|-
TGTGCCAGCAGCTTATTCGGGACCGCGGTTAGCAATCAGCCCCAGCATTTT
CASSLFGTAVSNQPQHF
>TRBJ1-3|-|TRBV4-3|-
TGCGCCAGCAGCCAAGGACAGGTCCTCTCTGGAAACACCATATATTTT
CASSQGQVLSGNTIYF
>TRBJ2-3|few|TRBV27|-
TGTGCCAGCAGCGCCGGGGGAGGACCGAGCACAGATACGCAGTATTTT
CASSAGGGPSTDTQYF
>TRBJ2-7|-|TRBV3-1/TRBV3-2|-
TGTGCCAGCAGCCAAGCTCACTCACTCTACGAGCAGTACTTC
CASSQAHSLYEQYF
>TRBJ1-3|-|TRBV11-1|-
TGTGCCAGCAGCGTTCGACGGGGCTCTGGAAACACCATATATTTT
CASSVRRGSGNTIYF
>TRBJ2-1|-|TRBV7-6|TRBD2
TGTGCCAGCAGCTTAGTTCTAGCGGGAGGTAAAAATGAGCAGTTCTTC
CASSLVLAGGKNEQFF
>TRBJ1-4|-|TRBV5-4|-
TGTGCCAGCAGCTTAGCAGGGAAGGACGAAAAACTGTTTTTT
CASSLAGKDEKLFF
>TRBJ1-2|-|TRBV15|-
TGTGCCACCAGCCGAAACACAGGAGCCCCATATGGCTACACCTTC
CATSRNTGAPYGYTF
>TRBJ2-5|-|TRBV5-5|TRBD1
TGTGCCAGCAGCTCACAAGGACAGGGGGAAGGGACCCAGTACTTC
CASSSQGQGEGTQYF
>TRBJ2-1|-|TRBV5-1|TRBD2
TGCGCCAGCAGCTTACTAGCGGGAGTAGGGAATGAGCAGTTCTTC
CASSLLAGVGNEQFF